Presented here are 7 T cell receptor beta chains from one specimen sequenced in a study of cytomegalovirus exposure and HLA in healthy donors. 13 Jbeta primers and 60 Vbeta primers were used for the PCR. Some clones are missing from TCRdb's copy, which holds only in-frame ones; the method was immunoSEQ multiplex PCR. This repertoire shows roughly 200,000 clones, 65% to 85% found once; its top ten account for roughly 3%. Sequenced input: PBMCs. The receptors were sampled from a woman aged 25 to 39 in good health and CMV-seronegative.

The rearrangement links TRBV4-1 to TRBJ1-4, with D tentatively TRBD1 (6 bases). CDR3 length equals 16 residues. Germline CDR1 is MGHRA and CDR2 is YSYEKL. The V end was cut by 0 bases, the J end by 6 bases, with 14 bases between. CDR3 nucleotides: TGCGCCAGCAGCCAAGATCTCGGGCAGGGGCATGAAAAACTGTTTTTT. Translating gives CASSQDLGQGHEKLFF.

The chain has TRBV23-1 and TRBJ2-2; TRBD1 agrees at 8 bases. TRBV23-1 is noted as an ORF with a role that remains uncertain. The CDR3 has 18 amino acids. The V gene end was trimmed by 1 base and the J gene end by 3 bases; junction bases not matched to a gene: 10. The CDR3 DNA reads TGCGCCAGCAGTCAATATAGAGGCCAGGGGGCTTACACCGGGGAGCTGTTTTTT. It translates to CASSQYRGQGAYTGELFF.

The J gene is TRBJ2-1, the V gene TRBV11-3; D is ambiguous. The V end was cut by 6 bases, the J end by 5 bases, with 8 bases between. Germline CDR1 and CDR2: SGHNT and YENEEA. This CDR3 comprises 12 residues. For the CDR3, the DNA is TGTGCCAGCAGTCGGAGTAACAATGAGCAGTTCTTC. It translates to CASSRSNNEQFF.

For this clone: At one end, the junction sequence differs from germline, possibly due to a read error. The chain has TRBV9 and TRBJ2-1; possibly TRBD1 or TRBD2 for D (5 bases each). Germline-derived CDR1 and CDR2 are SGDLS and YYNGEE. The CDR3 spans 16 residues. CDR3 nucleotides: TGTGCCAGCACCGTAGAGGGGTCGTTTGGGTGGAATGAGCAGTTCTTC. Translation: CASTVEGSFGWNEQFF.

This chain links TRBV9 with TRBJ2-1; D gene unclear. V was cut by 0 bases and J by 8 bases, with 3 bases left in between. Germline V gene data show CDR1 as SGDLS and CDR2 as YYNGEE. The CDR3 is 11 amino acids. CDR3 protein: CASSVADEQFF. The CDR3 DNA sequence: TGTGCCAGCAGCGTAGCCGATGAGCAGTTCTTC.

The CDR3 DNA sequence: TGTGCCAGCGGGCGCACAGATACGCAGTATTTT. Its translation: CASGRTDTQYF. The chain uses TRBV4-2 and TRBJ2-3; D unclear. The CDR3 totals 11 residues. Germline CDR1 reads LGHNA; CDR2 reads YNFKEQ. V shed 8 bases and J shed 1 base, with 4 bases lying between them.

This clone occurred once. V and J are TRBV6-1 and TRBJ2-5; 8 bases map to TRBD2. The V and J ends lost 4 bases and 5 bases, in that order; junction bases with no gene match: 6. The CDR3 length is 14 residues. Germline loops: CDR1 MNHNS, CDR2 SASEGT. This CDR3 is CASSGPGRAETQYF. CDR3 nucleotides: TGTGCCAGCAGTGGTCCCGGGAGGGCGGAGACCCAGTACTTC.